What follows are 10 T cell receptor beta chains derived from one specimen sequenced in a study of molecular identifiers for immune sequencing clone quantification. TCRdb re-derived calls from the PCR reads in MiXCR, one entry per CDR3 protein. This sample carries under 600,000 distinct CDR3 sequences, about a fifth of them seen once, and the ten largest clones take around 0.86%. The specimen was naive CD8+ T cells from blood, with Jurkat cell RNA spiked in. Subset of the sample: FACS-sorted CD8+CD4-CCR7+CD45RA+ naive T cells. The receptor source for this set is a human donor in good health. Some libraries in this study had Jurkat cell RNA spiked in.

A note on this clonotype: This may be a read error: a much more frequent sequence differs by one nucleotide. The chain recombines TRBV6-5 with TRBJ2-3, with a possible D match to TRBD1 (5 bases). CDR3 length equals 14 residues. Germline V gene data show CDR1 as MNHEY and CDR2 as SVGAGI. The CDR3 bases are TGTGCCAGCAGTTACACAGGAACCACAGATACGCAGTGTTTT. It encodes CASSYTGTTDTQCF.

This clonotype has ten or more counts. The chain has TRBV6-5 and TRBJ1-3; D unclear. The CDR3 runs to 15 residues. From germline, CDR1 is MNHEY and CDR2 SVGAGI. Trimming took off 0 bases at V and 0 bases at J, with 6 bases between the two ends. The DNA for the CDR3 is TGTGCCAGCAGTTACTCGTTAAGCTCTGGAAACACCATATATTTT. Translating gives CASSYSLSSGNTIYF.

The V call is TRBV20-1, the J call TRBJ2-3, with 10 bases fitting TRBD1. The CDR3 runs to 16 residues. Germline V gene data show CDR1 as DFQATT and CDR2 as SNEGSKA (reference sequence). V dropped 3 bases and J dropped 3; count of bases not matched to a gene: 9. The CDR3: CSARDTGTGETDTQYF. In nucleotides, the CDR3 is TGCAGTGCTAGGGATACCGGGACAGGGGAAACAGATACGCAGTATTTT.

This chain uses TRBV12-3 or TRBV12-4 with TRBJ2-5; 10 nucleotides align to TRBD1. Trimming took 6 bases from V and 3 from J; bases not matched to a gene: 4. The CDR3 contains 14 residues. The CDR3 bases are TGTGCCAGCAGCCGGGACAGGGGAAAAGAGACCCAGTACTTC. Encoded protein: CASSRDRGKETQYF.

This clonotype was seen at least ten times. The chain uses TRBV27 and TRBJ2-7, with 9 bases identical to TRBD1. Trimming cost V 4 bases and J 7 bases; bases outside gene matches: 11. The V gene's germline CDR1 is MNHEY and CDR2 SMNVEV (reference sequence). This CDR3 spans 15 amino acids. For the CDR3, the DNA is TGTGCCAGCAGTTCCTACCGGACAGGGGTGCAAGAGCAGTACTTC. Translated, it gives CASSSYRTGVQEQYF.

The rearrangement joins TRBV19 to TRBJ1-1; D is perhaps TRBD1 (5 bases). The CDR3 extends over 15 amino acids. Deletions cut 1 base from V and 4 bases from J, with 13 bases between. In germline, CDR1 is LNHDA, CDR2 SQIVND (reference sequence). The chain's CDR3 is CASSIALGEVTEAFF. The CDR3 bases are TGTGCCAGTAGTATAGCCTTGGGGGAGGTCACTGAAGCTTTCTTT.

There are many counts of this clonotype. The chain has TRBV29-1 and TRBJ2-2, with 8 bases lining up with TRBD1. The length of the CDR3 is 14 residues. Trimming took 1 base from V and 2 from J; bases not matched to a gene: 0. Germline V gene data show CDR1 as SQVTM and CDR2 as ANQGSEA. The CDR3 sequence: CSVEAGGNTGELFF. The DNA for the CDR3 is TGCAGCGTTGAAGCAGGGGGCAACACCGGGGAGCTGTTTTTT.

This clonotype was detected ten times or more. This chain joins TRBV6-6 and TRBJ1-2; TRBD1 matches 9 bases. The CDR3 contains 13 residues. Looked up from germline, CDR1 is MNHNY and CDR2 is SVGAGI (reference sequence). V gave up 8 bases and J gave up 3 bases; unmatched junction bases: 4. CDR3 DNA: TGTGCCAGCGAACACAGGGGGCACTATGGCTACACCTTC. This encodes CASEHRGHYGYTF.

The chain combines TRBV5-6 with TRBJ2-7; no firm D call. Trimming removed 5 bases at V and 4 bases at J, with 10 bases between. The CDR3 runs to 12 residues. Germline V gene sequence: CDR1 SGHDT, CDR2 YYEEEE. The CDR3: CASRYGNYEQYF. The CDR3 DNA is TGTGCCAGCAGGTACGGAAATTACGAGCAGTACTTC. Together with reference TRBV5-6 and TRBJ2-7, the CDR3 gives the full variable domain: DAGVTQSPTHLIKTRGQQVTLRCSPKSGHDTVSWYQQALGQGPQFIFQYYEEEERQRGNFPDRFSGHQFPNYSSELNVNALLLGDSALYLCASRYGNYEQYFGPGTRLTVT.

Ten or more counts support this clonotype. The chain joins TRBV7-9 to TRBJ2-3; 8 bases fit TRBD2. This CDR3 has 15 amino acids. Germline trimming cut 6 bases from V and 4 bases from J; bases unmatched to any gene: 9. CDR1 is SEHNR, CDR2 FQNEAQ, per germline (reference sequence). CDR3 amino acids: CASRGKREYPDTQYF. CDR3 coding DNA: TGTGCCAGCAGAGGCAAGCGGGAGTACCCAGATACGCAGTATTTT. The whole variable domain, remainder taken from reference TRBV7-9 and TRBJ2-3, is DTGVSQNPRHKITKRGQNVTFRCDPISEHNRLYWYRQTLGQGPEFLTYFQNEAQLEKSRLLSDRFSAERPKGSFSTLEIQRTEQGDSAMYLCASRGKREYPDTQYFGPGTRLTVL.